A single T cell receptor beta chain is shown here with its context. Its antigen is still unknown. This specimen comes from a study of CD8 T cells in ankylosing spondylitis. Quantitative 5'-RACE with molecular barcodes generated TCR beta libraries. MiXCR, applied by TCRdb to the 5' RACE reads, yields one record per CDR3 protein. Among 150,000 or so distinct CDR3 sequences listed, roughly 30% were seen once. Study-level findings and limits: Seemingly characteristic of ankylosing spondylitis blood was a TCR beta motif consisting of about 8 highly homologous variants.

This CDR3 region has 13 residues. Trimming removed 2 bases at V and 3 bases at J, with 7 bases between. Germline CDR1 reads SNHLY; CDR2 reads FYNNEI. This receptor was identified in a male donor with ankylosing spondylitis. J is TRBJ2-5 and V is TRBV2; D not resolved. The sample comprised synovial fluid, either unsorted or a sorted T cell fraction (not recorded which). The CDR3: CASSEMREETQYF. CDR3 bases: TGTGCCAGCAGTGAAATGAGAGAAGAGACCCAGTACTTC. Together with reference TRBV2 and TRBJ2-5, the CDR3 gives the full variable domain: EPEVTQTPSHQVTQMGQEVILRCVPISNHLYFYWYRQILGQKVEFLVSFYNNEISEKSEIFDDQFSVERPDGSNFTLKIRSTKLEDSAMYFCASSEMREETQYFGPGTRLLVL.